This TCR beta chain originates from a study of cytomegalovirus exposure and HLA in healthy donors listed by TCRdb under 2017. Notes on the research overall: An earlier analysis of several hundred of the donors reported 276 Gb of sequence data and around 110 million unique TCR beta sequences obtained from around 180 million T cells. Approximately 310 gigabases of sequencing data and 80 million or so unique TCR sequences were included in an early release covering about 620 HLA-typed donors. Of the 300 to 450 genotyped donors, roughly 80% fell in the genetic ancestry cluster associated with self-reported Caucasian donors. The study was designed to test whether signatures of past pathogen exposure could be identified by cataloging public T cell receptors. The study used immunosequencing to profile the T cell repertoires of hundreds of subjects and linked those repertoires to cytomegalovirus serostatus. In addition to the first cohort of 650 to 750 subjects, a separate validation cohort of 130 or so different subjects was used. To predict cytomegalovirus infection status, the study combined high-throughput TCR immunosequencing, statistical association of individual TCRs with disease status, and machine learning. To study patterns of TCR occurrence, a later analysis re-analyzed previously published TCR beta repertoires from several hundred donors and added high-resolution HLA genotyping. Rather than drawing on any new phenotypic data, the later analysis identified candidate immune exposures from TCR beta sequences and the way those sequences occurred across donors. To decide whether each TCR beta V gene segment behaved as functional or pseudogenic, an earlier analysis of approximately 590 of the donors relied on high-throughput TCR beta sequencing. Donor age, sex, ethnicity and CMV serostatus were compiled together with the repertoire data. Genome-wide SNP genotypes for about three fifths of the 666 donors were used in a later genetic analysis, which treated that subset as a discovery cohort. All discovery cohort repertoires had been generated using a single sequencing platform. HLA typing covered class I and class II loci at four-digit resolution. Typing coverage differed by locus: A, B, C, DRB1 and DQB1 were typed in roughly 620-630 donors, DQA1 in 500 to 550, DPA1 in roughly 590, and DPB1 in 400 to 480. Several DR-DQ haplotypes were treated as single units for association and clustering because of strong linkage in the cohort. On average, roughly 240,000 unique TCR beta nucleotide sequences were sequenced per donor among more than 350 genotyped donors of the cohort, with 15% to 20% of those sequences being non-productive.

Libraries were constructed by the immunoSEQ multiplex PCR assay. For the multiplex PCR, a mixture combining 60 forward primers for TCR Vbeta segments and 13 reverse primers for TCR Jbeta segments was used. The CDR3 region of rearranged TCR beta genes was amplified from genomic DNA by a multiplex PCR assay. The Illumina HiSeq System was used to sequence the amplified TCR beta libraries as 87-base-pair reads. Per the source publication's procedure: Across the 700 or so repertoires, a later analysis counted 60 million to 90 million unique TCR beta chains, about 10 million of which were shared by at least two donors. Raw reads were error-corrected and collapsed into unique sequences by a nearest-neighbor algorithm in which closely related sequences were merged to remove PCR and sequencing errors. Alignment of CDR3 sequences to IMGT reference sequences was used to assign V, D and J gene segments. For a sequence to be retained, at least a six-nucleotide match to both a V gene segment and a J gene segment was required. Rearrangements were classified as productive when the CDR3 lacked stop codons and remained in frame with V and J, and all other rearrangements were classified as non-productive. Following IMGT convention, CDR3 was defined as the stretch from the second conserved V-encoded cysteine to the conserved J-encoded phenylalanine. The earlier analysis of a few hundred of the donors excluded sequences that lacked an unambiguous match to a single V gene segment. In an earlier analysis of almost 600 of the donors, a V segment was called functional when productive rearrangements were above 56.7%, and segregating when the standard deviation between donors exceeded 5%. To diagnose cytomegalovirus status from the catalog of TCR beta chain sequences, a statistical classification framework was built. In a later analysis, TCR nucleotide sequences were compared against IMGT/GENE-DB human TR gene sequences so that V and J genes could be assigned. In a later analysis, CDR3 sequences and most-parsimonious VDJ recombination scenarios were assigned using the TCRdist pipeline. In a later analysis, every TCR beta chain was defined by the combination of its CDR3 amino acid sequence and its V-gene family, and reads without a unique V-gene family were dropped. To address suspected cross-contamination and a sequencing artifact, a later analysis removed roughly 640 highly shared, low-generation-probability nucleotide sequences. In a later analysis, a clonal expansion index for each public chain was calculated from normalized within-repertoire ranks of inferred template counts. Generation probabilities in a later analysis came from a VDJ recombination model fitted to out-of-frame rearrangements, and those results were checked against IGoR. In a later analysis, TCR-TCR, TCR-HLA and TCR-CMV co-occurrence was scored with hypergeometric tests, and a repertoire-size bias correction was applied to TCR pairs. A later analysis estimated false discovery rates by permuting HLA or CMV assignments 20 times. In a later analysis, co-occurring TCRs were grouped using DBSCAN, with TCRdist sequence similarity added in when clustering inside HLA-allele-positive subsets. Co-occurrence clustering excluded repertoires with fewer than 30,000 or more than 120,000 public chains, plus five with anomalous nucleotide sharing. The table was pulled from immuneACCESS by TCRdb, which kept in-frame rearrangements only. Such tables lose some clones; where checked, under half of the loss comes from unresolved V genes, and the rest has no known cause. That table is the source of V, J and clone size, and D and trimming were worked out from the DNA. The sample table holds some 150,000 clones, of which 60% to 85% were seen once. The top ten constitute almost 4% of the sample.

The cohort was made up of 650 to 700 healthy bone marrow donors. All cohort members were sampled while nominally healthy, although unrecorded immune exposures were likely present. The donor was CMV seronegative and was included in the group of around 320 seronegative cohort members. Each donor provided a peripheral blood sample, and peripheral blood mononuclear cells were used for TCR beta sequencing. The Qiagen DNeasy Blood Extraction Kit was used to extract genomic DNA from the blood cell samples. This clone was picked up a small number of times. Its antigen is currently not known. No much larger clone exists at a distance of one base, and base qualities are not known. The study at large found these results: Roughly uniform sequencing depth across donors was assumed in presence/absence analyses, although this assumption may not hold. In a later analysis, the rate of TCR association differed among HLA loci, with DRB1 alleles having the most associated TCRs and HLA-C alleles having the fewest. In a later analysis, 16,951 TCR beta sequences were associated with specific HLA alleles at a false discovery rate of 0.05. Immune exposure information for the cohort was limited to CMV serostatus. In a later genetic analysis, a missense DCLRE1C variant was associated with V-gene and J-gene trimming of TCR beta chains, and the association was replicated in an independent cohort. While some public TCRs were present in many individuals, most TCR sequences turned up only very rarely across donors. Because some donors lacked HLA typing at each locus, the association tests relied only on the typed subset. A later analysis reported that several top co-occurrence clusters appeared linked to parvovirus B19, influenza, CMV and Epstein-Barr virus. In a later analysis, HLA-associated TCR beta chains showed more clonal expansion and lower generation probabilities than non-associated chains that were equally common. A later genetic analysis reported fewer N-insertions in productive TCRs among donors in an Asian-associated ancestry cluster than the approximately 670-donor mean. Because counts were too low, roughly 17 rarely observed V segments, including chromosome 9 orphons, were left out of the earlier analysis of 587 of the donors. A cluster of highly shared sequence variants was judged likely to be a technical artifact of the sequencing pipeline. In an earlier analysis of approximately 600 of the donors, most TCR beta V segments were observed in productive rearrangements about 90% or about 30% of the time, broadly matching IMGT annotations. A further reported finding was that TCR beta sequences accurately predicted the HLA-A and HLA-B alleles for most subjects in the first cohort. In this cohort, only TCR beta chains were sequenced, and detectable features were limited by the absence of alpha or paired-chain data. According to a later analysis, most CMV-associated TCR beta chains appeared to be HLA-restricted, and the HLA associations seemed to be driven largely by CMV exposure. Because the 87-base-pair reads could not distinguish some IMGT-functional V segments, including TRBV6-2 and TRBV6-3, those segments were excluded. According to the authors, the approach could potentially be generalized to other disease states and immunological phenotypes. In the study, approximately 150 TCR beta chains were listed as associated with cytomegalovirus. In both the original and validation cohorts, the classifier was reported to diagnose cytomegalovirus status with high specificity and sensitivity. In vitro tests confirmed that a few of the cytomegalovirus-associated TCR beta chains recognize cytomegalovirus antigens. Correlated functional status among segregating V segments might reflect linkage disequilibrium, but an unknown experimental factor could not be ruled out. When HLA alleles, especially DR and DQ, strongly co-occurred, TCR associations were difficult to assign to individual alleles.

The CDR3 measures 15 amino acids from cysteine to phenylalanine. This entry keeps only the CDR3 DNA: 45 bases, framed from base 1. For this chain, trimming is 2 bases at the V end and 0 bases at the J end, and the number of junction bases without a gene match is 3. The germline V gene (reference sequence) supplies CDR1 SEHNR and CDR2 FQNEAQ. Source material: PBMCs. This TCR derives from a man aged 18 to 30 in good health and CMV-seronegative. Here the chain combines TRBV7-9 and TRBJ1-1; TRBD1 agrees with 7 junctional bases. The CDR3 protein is CASSLPTGVNTEAFF. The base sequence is TGTGCCAGCAGCTTACCCACAGGGGTGAACACTGAAGCTTTCTTT.